The 22 T cell receptor beta chains below were found in one sample sequenced in a study of CD8+CD57+ T cells in acquired aplastic anemia listed by TCRdb under 2018. Patients chosen for sequencing had shown expansion of CD8+CD57+ cells by flow cytometry. TCRdb shows the sequencer as Illumina HiSeq 2000. Genomic DNA was used as template for profiling of TCR beta VDJ combinations and CDR3 sequences. In TCRdb, the public reads were trimmed at Q25 with fastp and aligned with MiXCR, with productive beta chains retained. Rows are combined by CDR3 protein, so each entry shows the most common genes and DNA. Within this sample are roughly 250,000 distinct CDR3 sequences, with roughly 80% of them counted one time only. The ten biggest clones cover 42% of the sample. Sequencing was performed on sorted CD4+, CD8+, or CD8+CD57+ T cells (not recorded which) from PBMCs. These receptors all stem from a human donor with aplastic anemia.

The CDR3 here is CASSFGRGAYNEQFF. CDR3 nucleotide sequence: TGTGCCAGCAGCTTCGGTAGGGGAGCCTACAATGAGCAGTTCTTC. The chain combines TRBV11-2 with TRBJ2-1; either TRBD1 or TRBD2 may fit D (5 bases each). Germline CDR1 reads SGHAT; CDR2 reads FQNNGV. The CDR3 covers 15 residues. V was cut by 3 bases and J by 2 bases, with 11 bases left in between.

The CDR3, as DNA: TGCAGCGTTCCCAAGACAGACACTGAAGCTTTCTTT. It yields the protein CSVPKTDTEAFF. The J gene is TRBJ1-1, the V gene TRBV29-1; TRBD1 is a possible D gene (5 bases). Germline-derived CDR1 and CDR2 are SQVTM and ANQGSEA. V dropped 5 bases and J dropped 3 bases, with 10 bases sitting between them. The CDR3 loop spans 12 amino acids.

DNA for the CDR3: TGTGCCAGCAGCTTAGCGGGTAGCTACGGGGAGACCCAGTACTTC. This translates into CASSLAGSYGETQYF. The rearrangement uses TRBV7-9 and TRBJ2-5; D gene uncertain. CDR3 length equals 15 residues. With 0 bases removed from V and 5 bases from J, the gap between germline ends came to 13 bases. CDR1 is SEHNR, CDR2 FQNEAQ, per germline (reference sequence).

A note on this clonotype: Likely a read error: the CDR3 ends without its conserved phenylalanine or tryptophan. Because the CDR3's place on the DNA is in doubt, the DNA is left out and the CDR3 is given as listed by TCRdb. This rearrangement joins TRBV2 to TRBJ2-6; the D segment call TRBD2 is taken from the table without a DNA check. CDR1 SNHLY and CDR2 FYNNEI come from the germline V gene. With termini counted, the CDR3 has 16 amino acids. CDR3 sequence: CASGEAGSDGQNVRPV.

This chain joins TRBV2 and TRBJ2-7; a possible D gene is TRBD1 (5 bases). The CDR3 has 13 amino acids. The germline V and J ends were trimmed by 0 bases and 4 bases, with 7 bases remaining between them. Germline CDR1 and CDR2: SNHLY and FYNNEI. CDR3 loop: CASSEAQGYEQYF. The DNA for the CDR3 is TGTGCCAGCAGTGAAGCGCAGGGTTACGAGCAGTACTTC.

In this sample, this clonotype turned up a few times. The J gene is TRBJ2-5, the V gene TRBV2, with D perhaps given as TRBD1 or TRBD2 (6 bases each). Germline loops: CDR1 SNHLY, CDR2 FYNNEI. The CDR3 is 12 amino acids. The germline V and J ends were trimmed by 8 bases and 3 bases, with 10 bases remaining between them. CDR3 DNA: TGTGCCAGCGGGGGGCGGGAAGAGACCCAGTACTTC. Protein sequence: CASGGREETQYF.

The chain couples TRBV7-3 to TRBJ2-7; TRBD2 matches at 7 bases. Germline CDR1 is SGHTA and CDR2 is FQGTGA. The CDR3 is 14 amino acids. V trimming: 2 bases; J trimming: 9 bases; junction bases outside the gene matches: 10. CDR3 sequence (DNA): TGTGCCAGCAGCTTATCGGGGGGTGAGCAGGTGCAGTACTTC. Protein product: CASSLSGGEQVQYF.

With regard to this clonotype: Since no conserved phenylalanine or tryptophan closes the CDR3, a read error is the likely cause. The limits of the CDR3 on the DNA are not certain, so only TCRdb's listed CDR3 is given. This chain connects TRBV7-9 to TRBJ1-6. The CDR3 contains 13 residues when both ends are counted. Germline V gene lookup returns CDR1 SEHNR and CDR2 FQNEAQ (reference sequence). CDR3 protein: CASSVGPNSPLRL.

The chain recombines TRBV7-2 with TRBJ2-2; TRBD2 is a possible D gene (5 bases). CDR3 length equals 15 residues. The V end lost 1 base, the J end lost 14 bases, and 20 bases lay between the germline ends. Germline CDR1 and CDR2: SGHTA and FQGNSA. CDR3 DNA sequence: TGTGCCAGCAGCTTAGGGCCCGGGGAGCTGTGGGTTCTGTTTTTT. Its translation: CASSLGPGELWVLFF. The full variable domain, its missing parts supplied by reference TRBV7-2 and TRBJ2-2, is GAGVSQSPSNKVTEKGKDVELRCDPISGHTALYWYRQSLGQGLEFLIYFQGNSAPDKSGLPSDRFSAERTGGSVSTLTIQRTQQEDSAVYLCASSLGPGELWVLFFGEGSRLTVL.

This clonotype was counted once. In this CDR3 the conserved last residue, phenylalanine or tryptophan, is missing, so a read error is likely. The DNA is left out, because the CDR3 cannot be placed on it with certainty; the CDR3 is given as TCRdb lists it. J is TRBJ2-6 and V is TRBV15; TRBD2 is the table's D call and was not checked against the DNA. The CDR3 length equals 16 residues, ends included. Germline CDR1 LNHNV, CDR2 YYDKDF (reference sequence). CDR3: CATSWDSRYKEQFLGS.

This rearrangement joins TRBV7-2 to TRBJ2-6; no clear D gene. CDR1 and CDR2 from the germline V gene are SGHTA and FQGNSA. Between the trimmed V and J ends, which lost 5 bases and 0 bases, there was a span of 17 bases. This CDR3 spans 18 amino acids. CDR3 sequence (DNA): TGTGCCAGCAGCCCCGCCCCCCGCCAACACTCTGGGGCCAACGTCCTGACTTTC. It translates to CASSPAPRQHSGANVLTF.

This clonotype was observed a few times. The rearrangement joins TRBV2 to TRBJ2-1; 9 nucleotides match TRBD2. V was clipped by 5 bases and J by 3 bases; unmatched bases: 5. The CDR3 is made up of 15 amino acids. In germline, CDR1 is SNHLY, CDR2 FYNNEI. CDR3 DNA sequence: TGTGCCAGCAGTCAGTCTAGCGGGGTCTACAATGAGCAGTTCTTC. Translation: CASSQSSGVYNEQFF.

In regard to this clonotype: Because the CDR3 is missing its conserved closing phenylalanine or tryptophan, this is likely a read error. The limits of the CDR3 on the DNA are not certain, so only TCRdb's listed CDR3 is given. V and J are TRBV2 and TRBJ1-6; the table's D call TRBD1 went unverified against the DNA. The CDR3 totals 15 residues, both ends included. Germline CDR1 is SNHLY and CDR2 is FYNNEI. The CDR3 sequence is CASRDGGTDTPSFHP.

The chain links TRBV10-3 to TRBJ1-5; D possibly corresponds to TRBD1 (6 bases). Trimming pared 9 bases from V and 5 bases from J, leaving 20 bases between. CDR1 is ENHRY, CDR2 SYGVKD, per germline. This CDR3 is 15 amino acids long. The CDR3 reads CAISGSTRGDQPQHF. The CDR3 nucleotides are TGTGCCATTAGCGGGAGTACCAGGGGTGATCAGCCCCAGCATTTT.

This clonotype was detected ten times or more. The CDR3: CASSATGQGRYEQYF. The DNA of the CDR3 is TGTGCCAGCAGCGCGACGGGACAGGGGCGTTACGAGCAGTACTTC. This rearrangement joins TRBV5-6 to TRBJ2-7; 10 bases match TRBD1. With V trimmed by 4 bases and J by 4 bases, 8 bases remained unmatched. CDR1 is SGHDT and CDR2 is YYEEEE in the germline V gene. This CDR3 region has 15 residues.

The J gene is TRBJ2-6, the V gene TRBV9, with D possibly matching TRBD1 (5 bases). The V gene's germline CDR1 is SGDLS and CDR2 YYNGEE. V was pared by 4 bases and J by 14 bases, with 25 bases between. The CDR3 covers 16 residues. CDR3 coding DNA: TGTGCCAGCAGCTTAGGGGCTGGGCAAGGGGCCACGCTCCTGACTTTC. Translating gives CASSLGAGQGATLLTF.

The rearrangement uses TRBV7-2 and TRBJ2-5; no firm D call. The germline V gene has CDR1 SGHTA and CDR2 FQGNSA. The CDR3 has 13 amino acids. The germline V and J ends were trimmed by 2 bases and 4 bases, with 8 bases remaining between them. The CDR3, as DNA: TGTGCCAGCAGCTTACAAGTGGGAGAGACCCAGTACTTC. This sequence encodes CASSLQVGETQYF. The full variable domain, rest sourced from reference TRBV7-2 and TRBJ2-5, is GAGVSQSPSNKVTEKGKDVELRCDPISGHTALYWYRQSLGQGLEFLIYFQGNSAPDKSGLPSDRFSAERTGGSVSTLTIQRTQQEDSAVYLCASSLQVGETQYFGPGTRLLVL.

The V gene is TRBV10-3, the J gene TRBJ2-3; possible D gene TRBD2, 5 bases. CDR1 is ENHRY, CDR2 SYGVKD, per germline. V was pared by 8 bases and J by 1 base, with 19 bases between. The length of the CDR3 is 16 residues. The CDR3 loop reads CAISGSGADRTDTQYF. In DNA, the CDR3 is TGTGCCATCTCGGGGTCTGGAGCCGATCGCACAGATACGCAGTATTTT.

The J gene is TRBJ2-1, the V gene TRBV24-1; D unresolved. Germline V CDR1 and CDR2: KGHDR, SFDVKD. This CDR3 spans 16 amino acids. CDR3 loop: CATGSSPPSSYNEQFF. CDR3 bases: TGTGCGACCGGGTCCTCGCCCCCCAGCTCCTACAATGAGCAGTTCTTC.

The chain combines TRBV7-9 with TRBJ1-5; D perhaps matches TRBD1 (5 bases). Germline-derived CDR1 and CDR2 are SEHNR and FQNEAQ (reference sequence). Trimming pared 1 base from V and 16 bases from J, leaving 23 bases between. The CDR3 runs 15 residues. CDR3 in amino acids: CASSLVPGGKLFGHF. CDR3 sequence (DNA): TGTGCCAGCAGCTTAGTACCCGGGGGAAAGCTGTTTGGACATTTT.

The J gene is TRBJ2-5, the V gene TRBV11-3; weak D call: TRBD2 (5 bases). CDR1 and CDR2 from the germline V gene are SGHNT and YENEEA. The CDR3 is 15 residues long. Trimming removed 5 bases from V and 4 bases from J, with 17 bases in between. CDR3 region: CASSPQSARGETQYF. For the CDR3, the DNA is TGTGCCAGCAGCCCACAGAGTGCCCGGGGAGAGACCCAGTACTTC. Based on the CDR3 plus reference TRBV11-3 and TRBJ2-5, the full variable domain is EAGVVQSPRYKIIEKKQPVAFWCNPISGHNTLYWYLQNLGQGPELLIRYENEEAVDDSQLPKDRFSAERLKGVDSTLKIQPAELGDSAVYLCASSPQSARGETQYFGPGTRLLVL.

The chain uses TRBV9 and TRBJ1-1; D is unresolved. The CDR3 is 15 residues long. The V gene lost 0 bases and the J gene lost 11 bases, with 20 bases spanning the gap. In germline, CDR1 is SGDLS, CDR2 YYNGEE. CDR3 sequence reads: CASSVGSTTHSFAFF. CDR3 nucleotide sequence: TGTGCCAGCAGCGTAGGCTCAACAACGCACTCTTTTGCTTTCTTT.